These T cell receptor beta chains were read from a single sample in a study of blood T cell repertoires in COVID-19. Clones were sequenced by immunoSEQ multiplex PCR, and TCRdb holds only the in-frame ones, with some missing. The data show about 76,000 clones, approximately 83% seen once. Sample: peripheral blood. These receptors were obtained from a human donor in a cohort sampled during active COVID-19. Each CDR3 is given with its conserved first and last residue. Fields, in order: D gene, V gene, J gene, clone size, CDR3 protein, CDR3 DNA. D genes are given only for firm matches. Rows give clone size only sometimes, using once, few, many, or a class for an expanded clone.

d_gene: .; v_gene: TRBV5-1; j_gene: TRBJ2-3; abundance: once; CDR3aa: CASSLGGGRGDTQYF; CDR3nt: TGCGCCAGCAGTCTGGGCGGGGGCCGGGGAGATACGCAGTATTTT
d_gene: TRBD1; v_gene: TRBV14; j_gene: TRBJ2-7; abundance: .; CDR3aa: CASSQSFGIRDRFYSYEQYF; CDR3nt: TGTGCCAGCAGCCAATCATTTGGGATTCGGGACAGGTTCTACTCCTACGAGCAGTACTTC
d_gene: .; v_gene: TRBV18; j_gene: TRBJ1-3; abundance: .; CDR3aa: CASSPGRDIRSGNTIYF; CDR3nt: TGTGCCAGCTCACCCGGCAGGGACATTCGCTCTGGAAACACCATATATTTT
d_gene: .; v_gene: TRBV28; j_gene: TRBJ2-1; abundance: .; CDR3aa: CASSFDAPGIHEQFF; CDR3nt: TGTGCCAGCAGTTTTGATGCCCCAGGGATCCATGAGCAGTTCTTC
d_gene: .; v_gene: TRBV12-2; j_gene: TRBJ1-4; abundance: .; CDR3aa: CASKTGSNEKLFF; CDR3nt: TGTGCAAGCAAGACAGGGAGTAACGAAAAACTGTTTTTT
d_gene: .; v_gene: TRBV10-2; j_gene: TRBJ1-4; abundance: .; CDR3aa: CASSVWGGGEKLFF; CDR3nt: TGCGCCAGCAGTGTATGGGGAGGAGGTGAAAAACTGTTTTTT
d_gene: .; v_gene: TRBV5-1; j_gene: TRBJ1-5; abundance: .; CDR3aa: CASSRWGLNQPQHF; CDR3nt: TGCGCCAGCAGCCGGTGGGGGCTCAATCAGCCCCAGCATTTT
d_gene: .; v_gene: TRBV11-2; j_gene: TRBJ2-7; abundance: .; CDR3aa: CASSFSSSYEQYF; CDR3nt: TGTGCCAGCAGCTTTAGCAGCTCCTACGAGCAGTACTTC
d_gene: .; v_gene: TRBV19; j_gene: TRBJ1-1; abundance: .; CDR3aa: CASSRIGGGSEAFF; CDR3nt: TGTGCCAGTAGCCGGATAGGTGGGGGCAGCGAAGCTTTCTTT
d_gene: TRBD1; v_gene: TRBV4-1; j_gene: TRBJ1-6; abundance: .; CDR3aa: CASGLIQGDHSPLHF; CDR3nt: TGCGCCAGCGGTCTAATACAGGGGGATCATTCACCCCTCCACTTT
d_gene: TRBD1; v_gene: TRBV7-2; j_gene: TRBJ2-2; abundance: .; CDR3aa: CASSLRPIDRGRGTGELFF; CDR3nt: TGTGCCAGCAGCCTAAGACCAATCGACAGGGGGCGCGGCACCGGGGAGCTGTTTTTT
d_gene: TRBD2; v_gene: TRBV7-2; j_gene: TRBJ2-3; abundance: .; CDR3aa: CASSSTSGGNTQYF; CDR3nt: TGTGCCAGCAGCTCGACTAGCGGGGGGAATACGCAGTATTTT
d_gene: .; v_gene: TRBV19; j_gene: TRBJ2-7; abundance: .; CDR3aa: CATEVDGTYEQYF; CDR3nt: TGTGCCACCGAGGTGGACGGGACCTACGAGCAGTACTTC
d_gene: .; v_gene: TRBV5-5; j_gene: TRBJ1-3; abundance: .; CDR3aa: CASSLVGRAENTIYF; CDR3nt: TGTGCCAGCAGCTTGGTCGGCAGGGCGGAAAACACCATATATTTT
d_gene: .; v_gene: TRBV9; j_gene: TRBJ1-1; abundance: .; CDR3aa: CASSSPGGRFPEAFF; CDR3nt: TGTGCCAGCAGCTCGCCGGGGGGGCGGTTCCCTGAAGCTTTCTTT
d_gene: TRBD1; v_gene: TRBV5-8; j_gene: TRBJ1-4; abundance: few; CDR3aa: CASSLERDRGLGEKLFF; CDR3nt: TGTGCCAGCAGCTTGGAGAGGGACAGGGGGCTAGGTGAAAAACTGTTTTTT
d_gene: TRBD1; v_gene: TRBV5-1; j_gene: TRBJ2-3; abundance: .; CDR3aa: CASSAGDRASTDTQYF; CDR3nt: TGCGCCAGCAGCGCTGGGGACAGGGCCTCCACAGATACGCAGTATTTT
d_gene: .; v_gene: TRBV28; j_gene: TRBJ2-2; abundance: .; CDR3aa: CASSLIASGTGELFF; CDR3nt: TGTGCCAGCAGTTTAATCGCGTCGGGGACCGGGGAGCTGTTTTTT
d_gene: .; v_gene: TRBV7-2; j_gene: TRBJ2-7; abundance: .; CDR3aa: CASSLTAGPLYEQYF; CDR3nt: TGTGCCAGCAGCTTAACTGCAGGGCCGCTCTACGAGCAGTACTTC
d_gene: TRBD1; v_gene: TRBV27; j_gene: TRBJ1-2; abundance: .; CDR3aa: CASSSRDRGPGYTF; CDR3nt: TGTGCCAGCAGTTCCCGGGACAGGGGACCGGGCTACACCTTC
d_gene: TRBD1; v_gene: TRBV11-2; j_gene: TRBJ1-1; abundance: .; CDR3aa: CASSATGGTNTEAFF; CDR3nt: TGTGCCAGCAGCGCTACAGGGGGAACCAACACTGAAGCTTTCTTT
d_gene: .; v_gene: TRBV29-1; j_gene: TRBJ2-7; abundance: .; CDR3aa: CSVRRGSINEQYF; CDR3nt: TGCAGCGTTAGGCGGGGTAGCATCAACGAGCAGTACTTC
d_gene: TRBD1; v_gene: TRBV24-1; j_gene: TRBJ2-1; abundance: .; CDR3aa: CATSSTGESYNEQFF; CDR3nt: TGTGCCACCAGCTCGACAGGGGAGTCCTACAATGAGCAGTTCTTC
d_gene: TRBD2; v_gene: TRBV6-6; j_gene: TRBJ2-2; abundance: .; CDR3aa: CASSYSWGGNSGELFF; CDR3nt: TGTGCCAGCAGTTACTCGTGGGGGGGTAATTCCGGGGAGCTGTTTTTT
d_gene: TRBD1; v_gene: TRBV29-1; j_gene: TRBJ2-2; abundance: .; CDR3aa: CSAGQGNTGELFF; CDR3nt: TGCAGCGCCGGACAGGGGAACACCGGGGAGCTGTTTTTT
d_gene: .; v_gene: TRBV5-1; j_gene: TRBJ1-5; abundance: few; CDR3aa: CASSAVGGSAQHF; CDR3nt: TGCGCCAGCAGCGCGGTTGGCGGGAGCGCCCAGCATTTT
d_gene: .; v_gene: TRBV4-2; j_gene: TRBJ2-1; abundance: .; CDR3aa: CASSQEGGHNNEQFF; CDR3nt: TGTGCCAGCAGCCAAGAGGGGGGGCACAACAATGAGCAGTTCTTC
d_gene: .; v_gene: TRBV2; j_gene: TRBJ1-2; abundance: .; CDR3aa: CASSEKAPQKGNYGYTF; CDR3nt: TGTGCCAGCAGTGAGAAGGCCCCCCAGAAGGGGAACTATGGCTACACCTTC
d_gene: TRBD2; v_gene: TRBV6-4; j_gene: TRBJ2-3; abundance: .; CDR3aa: CASSTGTSGTDTQYF; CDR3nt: TGTGCCAGCAGCACCGGGACTAGCGGCACAGATACGCAGTATTTT
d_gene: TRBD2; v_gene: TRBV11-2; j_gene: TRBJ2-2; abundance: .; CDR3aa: CASSLVLSGGYTGELFF; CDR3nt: TGTGCCAGCAGCTTAGTTTTAAGCGGGGGGTACACCGGGGAGCTGTTTTTT
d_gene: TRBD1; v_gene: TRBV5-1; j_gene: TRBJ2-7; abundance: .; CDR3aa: CASSSLRDSLYEQYF; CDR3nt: TGCGCCAGCAGCTCGCTAAGGGACAGCCTCTACGAGCAGTACTTC
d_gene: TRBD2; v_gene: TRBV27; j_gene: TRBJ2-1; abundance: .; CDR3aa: CASSFSGGPYDEQFF; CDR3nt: TGTGCCAGCAGCTTTAGCGGGGGCCCGTATGATGAGCAGTTCTTC
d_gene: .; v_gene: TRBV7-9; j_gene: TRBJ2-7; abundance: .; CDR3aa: CASRNRDNSYEQYF; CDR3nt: TGTGCCAGCAGGAACCGGGACAACTCCTACGAGCAGTACTTC
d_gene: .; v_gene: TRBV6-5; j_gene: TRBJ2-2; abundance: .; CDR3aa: CASSYLAGELFF; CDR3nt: TGTGCCAGCAGTTACCTTGCCGGGGAGCTGTTTTTT
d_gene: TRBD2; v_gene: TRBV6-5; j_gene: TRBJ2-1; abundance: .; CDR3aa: CASGPGLAGGEQFF; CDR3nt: TGTGCCAGCGGACCGGGACTAGCGGGCGGGGAGCAGTTCTTC
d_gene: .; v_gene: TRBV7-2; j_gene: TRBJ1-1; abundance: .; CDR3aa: CASSLARQNTEAFF; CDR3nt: TGTGCCAGCAGCTTAGCGCGGCAGAACACTGAAGCTTTCTTT
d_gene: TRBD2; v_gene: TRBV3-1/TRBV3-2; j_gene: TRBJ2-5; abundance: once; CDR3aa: CASSQGGGVQETQYF; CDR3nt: TGTGCCAGCAGCCAAGGCGGGGGGGTCCAAGAGACCCAGTACTTC